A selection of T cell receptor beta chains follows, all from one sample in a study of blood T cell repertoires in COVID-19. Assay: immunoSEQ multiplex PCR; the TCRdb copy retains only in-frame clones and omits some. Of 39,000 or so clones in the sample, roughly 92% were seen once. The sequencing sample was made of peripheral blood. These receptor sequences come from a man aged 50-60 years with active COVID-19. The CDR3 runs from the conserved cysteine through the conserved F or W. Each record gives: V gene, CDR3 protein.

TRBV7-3 CASSLIGREDTQYF
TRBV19 CASREQGGNEQFF
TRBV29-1 CSVPGQNEAFF
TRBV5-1 CASSLAVSGRWEQFF
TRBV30 CAWTRFPDTQYF
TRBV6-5 CASDRGPQRAQYF
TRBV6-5 CASRGTGGFYGYTF
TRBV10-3 CAISDSGTGSGYTF
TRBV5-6 CASIPGTGSWDYGYTF
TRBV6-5 CASSYRQSGNEKLFF
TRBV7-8 CASSEGQAYEQYF
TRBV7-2 CASSPERGPDTQYF
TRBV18 CASSPGTSGSTDTQYF
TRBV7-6 CASSLVSGDGTQYF
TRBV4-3 CASSQEPLRGGGGYTF
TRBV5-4 CASARGAAGQETQYF
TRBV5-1 CASSLEFWGQQETQYF
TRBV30 CAWSVTRVNTQYF
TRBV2 CASSATRSGSYNEQFF
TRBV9 CASSHPPGDEQFF
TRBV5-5 CASSSQLTGIINGYTF
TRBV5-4 CASSSFQMNTEAFF
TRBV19 CASSIGTGVIGEQFF
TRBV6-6 CASSRQGQTGGNTIYF
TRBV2 CAIRDRGYEQYF
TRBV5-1 CASSLRSSGYEQYF